The entry below gives a single T cell receptor (beta chain) sequence along with its context. Profiled with immunoSEQ multiplex PCR; TCRdb holds only in-frame clones, not every one. The data contain some 150,000 clones, approximately 94% of them singletons. Between the trimmed V and J ends, which lost 2 bases and 8 bases, there was a span of 12 bases. The germline gives CDR1 SGHDN, CDR2 FVKESK. The CDR3 loop spans 13 amino acids. These data originate in a study of control samples from healthy donors and cancer patients. The gene calls are TRBV14 and TRBJ1-2; D is perhaps TRBD1 (6 bases). Sequencing used blood. The origin of this receptor is a middle-aged man in good health. CDR3 sequence (DNA): TGTGCCAGCAGCCAAATACAGGGTAAAGGCTACACCTTC. Translation: CASSQIQGKGYTF.